The 18 T cell receptor beta chains below were found in one sample sequenced in a study of T-cell reconstitution after alpha-beta-depleted transplantation in children (dated by TCRdb to the mid-2010s). The library was built by means of PCR. The sequencer listed for this sample is Illumina HiSeq 2500. TCR library preparation used molecular barcoding, with unique molecular identifiers applied to normalize quantification of the TCRbeta repertoire. TCRdb trimmed public reads at Q25 via fastp, called clones via MiXCR and kept in-frame beta chains. Each record represents a unique CDR3 protein, reported with the most common genes and DNA among its rows. Counted in this sample were hundreds of thousands of distinct CDR3 sequences; 32% of them appeared once. The top ten constitute roughly 2.5% of the sample. Source: PBMCs from the stem cell graft donor, taken from the stem cell graft. The receptors derive from a human donor who donated a stem cell graft to a child with aplastic anemia.

The rearrangement uses TRBV18 and TRBJ2-7; D might be TRBD1 (6 bases). The ends were cut back, 8 bases at V and 0 bases at J, with 14 bases in the middle. The CDR3 contains 14 residues. Per germline, CDR1 KGHSH and CDR2 LQKENI. The CDR3 loop is CASNIDRSSYEQYF. The CDR3 coding sequence is TGTGCCAGCAATATAGACAGGAGCTCCTACGAGCAGTACTTC.

A word on this clonotype: The junction departs from germline at one end; a sequencing error may be responsible. The chain is built from TRBV18 and TRBJ2-7; 9 bases line up with TRBD2. CDR3 length: 16 amino acids. The germline V gene has CDR1 KGHSH and CDR2 LQKENI. This CDR3 is CVSSPSTSGVVYEQYF. The CDR3 DNA sequence: TGTGTCAGCTCACCATCGACTAGCGGCGTAGTCTACGAGCAGTACTTC.

This clonotype was seen only a few times. This chain joins TRBV5-1 and TRBJ2-5; a possible D gene is TRBD2 (6 bases). V was cut by 2 bases and J by 3 bases, with 11 bases left in between. This CDR3 comprises 14 residues. Germline V gives CDR1 SGHRS, CDR2 YFSETQ. The CDR3 DNA follows: TGCGCCAGCAGCTTCTACACGGGAGAAGAGACCCAGTACTTC. As protein: CASSFYTGEETQYF. The whole variable domain, filled in from reference TRBV5-1 and TRBJ2-5, reads KAGVTQTPRYLIKTRGQQVTLSCSPISGHRSVSWYQQTPGQGLQFLFEYFSETQRNKGNFPGRFSGRQFSNSRSEMNVSTLELGDSALYLCASSFYTGEETQYFGPGTRLLVL.

The chain recombines TRBV12-3 or TRBV12-4 with TRBJ1-5; D unresolved. The length of the CDR3 is 13 residues. The ends were cut back, 3 bases at V and 5 bases at J, with 8 bases in the middle. CDR3 sequence reads: CASSLQLDQPQHF. The CDR3 bases are TGTGCCAGCAGTTTGCAGCTAGATCAGCCCCAGCATTTT.

This rearrangement joins TRBV2 to TRBJ1-6, with 8 bases fitting TRBD1. Trimming removed 3 bases from V and 6 bases from J; junction bases left unmatched: 4. The CDR3 length is 15 residues. Germline CDR1 is SNHLY and CDR2 is FYNNEI. Here the CDR3 reads CASSDRQGFNSPLHF. The CDR3 DNA sequence: TGTGCCAGCAGTGACAGACAGGGGTTTAATTCACCCCTCCACTTT. Filled out from reference TRBV2 and TRBJ1-6, the complete variable domain reads EPEVTQTPSHQVTQMGQEVILRCVPISNHLYFYWYRQILGQKVEFLVSFYNNEISEKSEIFDDQFSVERPDGSNFTLKIRSTKLEDSAMYFCASSDRQGFNSPLHFGNGTRLTVT.

This chain connects TRBV20-1 to TRBJ2-7; D unclear. Germline V lookup: CDR1 DFQATT, CDR2 SNEGSKA (reference sequence). The CDR3 is 14 amino acids. Between the trimmed V and J ends, which lost 3 bases and 2 bases, there was a span of 14 bases. The CDR3 region is CSASHPNHPYEQYF. The CDR3 nucleotides are TGCAGTGCTAGTCACCCCAACCACCCCTACGAGCAGTACTTC.

V gene TRBV7-2 combines with J gene TRBJ2-5; D is perhaps TRBD1 (6 bases). The V gene's germline CDR1 is SGHTA and CDR2 FQGNSA. There are 15 residues in the CDR3. With 5 bases removed from V and 0 bases from J, the gap between germline ends came to 13 bases. The CDR3 loop is CASSPQGWYQETQYF. Written as DNA, the CDR3 is TGTGCCAGCAGCCCTCAGGGGTGGTACCAAGAGACCCAGTACTTC.

The chain couples TRBV6-1 to TRBJ1-2; D gene unclear. This CDR3 has 15 amino acids. Germline V gives CDR1 MNHNS, CDR2 SASEGT. V shed 1 base and J shed 3 bases, with 12 bases lying between them. CDR3 nucleotide sequence: TGTGCCAGCAGTGAAGATTTATACGGATACTATGGCTACACCTTC. Protein: CASSEDLYGYYGYTF.

This clonotype occurred a few times. The chain recombines TRBV9 with TRBJ1-1; 7 bases fit TRBD1. The CDR3 contains 12 residues. Germline CDR1 reads SGDLS; CDR2 reads YYNGEE. V shed 3 bases and J 8 bases; nucleotides not matched to a gene: 4. The CDR3 DNA follows: TGTGCCAGCAGCGAGACAGGGAGGGAAGCTTTCTTT. Translation gives CASSETGREAFF.

This clonotype was seen many times. At one end the junction does not follow the germline gene, possibly because of a read error. V usage is TRBV5-1 and J usage is TRBJ1-2; D ambiguous. This CDR3 contains 13 residues. From germline, CDR1 is SGHRS and CDR2 YFSETQ. The CDR3 sequence: CASSLETNYGYTF. The CDR3 coding sequence is TGTGCCAGCAGTTTAGAAACTAACTATGGCTACACCTTC.

The sample holds a few counts of this clonotype. This sequence joins TRBV6-5 and TRBJ1-4; D unclear. The CDR3 is 11 residues long. V lost 10 bases and J 5 bases, leaving 8 bases between the germline ends. CDR1 and CDR2 from the germline V gene are MNHEY and SVGAGI. Written as DNA, the CDR3 is TGTGCCACCCTTAAAAATGAAAAACTGTTTTTT. Protein: CATLKNEKLFF.

The chain joins TRBV12-3 or TRBV12-4 to TRBJ2-1, with 9 nucleotides matching TRBD2. The CDR3 extends over 15 amino acids. With V trimmed by 5 bases and J by 7 bases, 9 bases remained unmatched. CDR3 protein: CASSGLAGGPNEQFF. In DNA form, the CDR3 reads TGTGCCAGCAGTGGGCTGGCGGGAGGGCCGAATGAGCAGTTCTTC.

The J gene is TRBJ2-7, the V gene TRBV27, with 7 bases matching TRBD1. Germline CDR1 and CDR2: MNHEY and SMNVEV (reference sequence). Trimming cost V 2 bases and J 2 bases; bases outside gene matches: 6. This CDR3 has 15 residues. In DNA, the CDR3 is TGTGCCAGCAGTTTACTCCCGGGACAGACCTACGAGCAGTACTTC. Residues: CASSLLPGQTYEQYF.

This clonotype has just a few counts. The CDR3 coding sequence is TGTGCCAGCAGCTTAGCTAGCGCCAATCGGGTGAATGAGCAGTTCTTC. It is translated as CASSLASANRVNEQFF. The chain recombines TRBV7-6 with TRBJ2-1; weak D call: TRBD2 (5 bases). The germline V gene encodes CDR1 SGHVS and CDR2 FNYEAQ. Trimming pared 0 bases from V and 7 bases from J, leaving 16 bases between. This CDR3 is built from 16 residues.

V is TRBV6-5 and J is TRBJ1-6, with D hard to call. Trimming left V 0 bases short and J 7 bases short, with 7 bases between. Germline lookup yields CDR1 MNHEY and CDR2 SVGAGI. The CDR3 extends over 14 amino acids. CDR3 DNA sequence: TGTGCCAGCAGTTACTCACTCAGCAATTCACCCCTCCACTTT. Its protein product is CASSYSLSNSPLHF.

This clonotype was counted only a few times. This chain links TRBV5-6 with TRBJ1-5; D uncertain. V dropped 1 base and J dropped 5 bases, with 10 bases sitting between them. Germline V gene lookup returns CDR1 SGHDT and CDR2 YYEEEE. CDR3 length: 14 amino acids. The CDR3 reads CASSLRSRDQPQHF. Here the CDR3 DNA reads TGTGCCAGCAGCTTGAGATCACGGGATCAGCCCCAGCATTTT.

This sequence joins TRBV19 and TRBJ2-3; TRBD2 agrees at 11 bases. V shed 5 bases and J 6 bases; nucleotides not matched to a gene: 7. This CDR3 has 15 residues. In germline, CDR1 is LNHDA, CDR2 SQIVND (reference sequence). The chain's CDR3 is CASSPGLAVVDTQYF. CDR3 nucleotide sequence: TGTGCCAGTAGTCCGGGACTAGCGGTGGTCGATACGCAGTATTTT.

The gene calls are TRBV5-1 and TRBJ1-3; 11 bases are a match to TRBD1. V lost 3 bases and J lost 2; bases outside the gene matches: 1. The CDR3 is made up of 15 amino acids. Germline V gene sequence: CDR1 SGHRS, CDR2 YFSETQ. The CDR3 coding sequence is TGCGCCAGCAGCTCGGGACAGGGGGCTGGAAACACCATATATTTT. Protein product: CASSSGQGAGNTIYF.